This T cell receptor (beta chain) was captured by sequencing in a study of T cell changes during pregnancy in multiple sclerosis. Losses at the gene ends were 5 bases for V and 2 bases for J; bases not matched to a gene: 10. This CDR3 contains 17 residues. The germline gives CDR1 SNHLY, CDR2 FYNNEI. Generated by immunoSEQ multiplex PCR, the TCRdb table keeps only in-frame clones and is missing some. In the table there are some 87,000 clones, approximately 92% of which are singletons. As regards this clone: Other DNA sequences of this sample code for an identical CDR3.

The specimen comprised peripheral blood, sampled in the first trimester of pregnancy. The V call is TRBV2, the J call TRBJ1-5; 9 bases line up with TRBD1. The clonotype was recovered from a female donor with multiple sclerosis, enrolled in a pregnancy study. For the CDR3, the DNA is TGTGCCAGCAGTAAGCACGGACAGGGGAGGGGCAATCAGCCCCAGCATTTT. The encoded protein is CASSKHGQGRGNQPQHF.